The subject of this entry is one TCR beta chain. Its antigen is not yet known. The input lacks base qualities; no much larger clone sits a single base away. This record comes from a study of blood T cell repertoires in COVID-19 (dated by TCRdb to 2019 to 2021). Background for the entire study: The collaborator samples originated in the United States, Italy and Spain and spanned the acute and convalescent phases of COVID-19. The prospective study material was composed of cDNA or gDNA derived from T cells, B-cell-depleted T cells, or PBMCs. The repertoires were released in a freely available public database intended as a resource for research on the immune response to SARS-CoV-2. Samples were obtained from the ongoing ImmuneRACE study (first 160 participants) and from about 1,300 subjects provided by 6 global collaborators. Sample metadata almost always included a de-identified subject ID, COVID-19 status, age in years and sex. The dataset comprised deeply sampled blood TCRbeta repertoires from subjects exposed to, actively infected with, or recovered from COVID-19. Where available, HLA class I and class II types were taken from metadata supplied by the sample provider and were not determined by assay-based typing. Overall study results and their limits: The amount of clinical and demographic metadata varied by source and participant and was provided uncurated.

In the prospective study, participants were 18 to 89 years old, resided in about two dozen geographic areas of the United States, and were enrolled through a virtual design. Cohort assignment in the prospective study relied on participant-reported clinical history from a screening survey and a study questionnaire. In the prospective study, whole blood, serum and a nasopharyngeal or oropharyngeal swab were collected from each participant by mobile phlebotomists. Participants in the prospective study had the option to provide additional blood draws and questionnaires over an approximately 2-month period. Blood samples from the prospective study were shipped frozen or at room temperature prior to DNA extraction. V and J are truncated by 5 bases and 8 bases respectively, leaving an intervening sequence of 18 bases. The germline V gene (reference sequence) specifies MNHEY as CDR1 and SMNVEV as CDR2. The CDR3 contains 15 residues, cysteine and phenylalanine counted. The DNA shown is the 45-base CDR3, in frame from base 1.

TCRbeta CDR3 regions were amplified from genomic DNA using the immunoSEQ Assay, a bias-controlled multiplex PCR. On the authors' methods: The number of nucleated cells in each sample was estimated from the amplification of reference gene primers within the assay. To quantify the absolute abundance of each unique TCRbeta CDR3 rearrangement, sequence reads were collapsed and filtered. For each sample, productive Simpson clonality was calculated as the square root of Simpson's diversity index over productive rearrangements. TCRdb retrieved this table from immuneACCESS and kept in-frame rearrangements only. Not all clones are present; in checked studies, unresolved V genes account for under half, and no reason is known for the remainder. The V and J calls and clone size are taken from that table; D and trimming were inferred from the DNA. The sample profile shows about 200,000 clones; about 86% of them were found once. Of the sample, less than 5% is held by the ten largest clones.

This sequence was found in a woman between 40 and 50 years old with acute COVID-19. Here the chain combines TRBV27 and TRBJ1-4; TRBD1 is a possible D gene, resting on 5 matching bases. Sequencing used PBMCs or T cells enriched from blood (not recorded which). The bases read TGTGCCAGCAGTCCGGGAGGCTTTAAGGGGGAAAAACTGTTTTTT. Its amino acids are CASSPGGFKGEKLFF.